Presented here are 32 T cell receptor beta chains from one specimen sequenced in a study of blood T cell repertoires in COVID-19. Libraries were prepared by immunoSEQ multiplex PCR; TCRdb keeps only in-frame clonotypes and omits some of them. The table includes about 100,000 clones, around 90% detected once. The sequenced sample consisted of peripheral blood. The source of these receptors is a woman aged 60-75 years with acute or convalescent COVID-19.

The chain has TRBV11-2 and TRBJ2-7; 8 bases are a match to TRBD2. The CDR3 runs 14 residues. V shed 6 bases and J 5 bases; nucleotides not matched to a gene: 9. Germline-derived CDR1 and CDR2 are SGHAT and FQNNGV. CDR3 protein: CASSPSGTRDEQYF. CDR3 nucleotide sequence: TGTGCCAGCAGTCCATCCGGGACTAGGGACGAGCAGTACTTC.

The chain carries TRBV24-1 and TRBJ1-1, with TRBD1 matching 10 bases. The CDR3 runs 14 residues. Germline CDR1 is KGHDR and CDR2 is SFDVKD. The V and J ends lost 10 bases and 3 bases, in that order; junction bases with no gene match: 7. As DNA, the CDR3 is TGTGCCACGACAGGGGGCGGCGGGGACACTGAAGCTTTCTTT. Translating gives CATTGGGGDTEAFF.

This clone was seen just once. This chain connects TRBV27 to TRBJ2-7; 8 nucleotides align to TRBD1. Trimming at V came to 6 bases and at J to 2 bases, leaving 9 bases not matched to a gene. The length of the CDR3 is 15 residues. CDR1 is MNHEY, CDR2 SMNVEV, per germline (reference sequence). The CDR3 protein is CASSGNRGITYEQYF. For the CDR3, the DNA is TGTGCCAGCAGCGGAAACAGGGGGATCACCTACGAGCAGTACTTC.

V and J are TRBV18 and TRBJ1-5, with D possibly matching TRBD1 (5 bases). The CDR3 is 13 amino acids. Germline V gene lookup returns CDR1 KGHSH and CDR2 LQKENI. V lost 9 bases to trimming and J lost 9 bases, with 18 bases between them. The CDR3 spells CASQLGGERPQHF. The CDR3 DNA reads as TGTGCCAGTCAATTGGGGGGGGAGAGGCCCCAGCATTTT.

The CDR3: CASTALREGYNEQFF. CDR3 nucleotide sequence: TGTGCCAGTACGGCCCTGCGGGAGGGCTACAATGAGCAGTTCTTC. This chain links TRBV19 with TRBJ2-1; 9 positions match TRBD2. This CDR3 has 15 amino acids. J was trimmed by 3 bases and V by 7 bases; bases with no gene match: 7. The V gene's germline CDR1 is LNHDA and CDR2 SQIVND (reference sequence).

The genes are TRBV19 and TRBJ1-5; D call uncertain. Trimming pared 3 bases from V and 4 bases from J, leaving 13 bases between. The CDR3 loop spans 15 amino acids. Germline CDR1 LNHDA, CDR2 SQIVND (reference sequence). CDR3 DNA sequence: TGTGCCAGTAGTATCGAGAGGGCCTTAAATCAGCCCCAGCATTTT. Protein: CASSIERALNQPQHF. The whole variable domain, remainder taken from reference TRBV19 and TRBJ1-5, is DGGITQSPKYLFRKEGQNVTLSCEQNLNHDAMYWYRQDPGQGLRLIYYSQIVNDFQKGDIAEGYSVSREKKESFPLTVTSAQKNPTAFYLCASSIERALNQPQHFGDGTRLSIL.

The V gene is TRBV6-4, the J gene TRBJ1-2; D gene unclear. The CDR3 is made up of 15 amino acids. The V end lost 8 bases, the J end lost 5 bases, and 21 bases lay between the germline ends. The germline gives CDR1 MRHNA, CDR2 SNTAGT. The CDR3 DNA reads as TGTGCCAGCTTGATCCCCCAACGGAGGAAGTATGGCTACACCTTC. It specifies CASLIPQRRKYGYTF.

This chain connects TRBV2 to TRBJ2-3; TRBD1 matches 7 bases. V shed 6 bases, J shed 0 bases, and the junction held 6 bases outside the gene matches. The CDR3 length is 15 residues. The V gene's germline CDR1 is SNHLY and CDR2 FYNNEI. In DNA, the CDR3 is TGTGCCAGCAGGGTGACAGGGAGTAGCACAGATACGCAGTATTTT. Amino acids: CASRVTGSSTDTQYF.

CDR3 sequence (DNA): TGTGCCAGCAGGAGGACTAGCGGGGCCTACAATGAGCAGTTCTTC. This translates into CASRRTSGAYNEQFF. V and J are TRBV6-5 and TRBJ2-1, with 12 bases that match TRBD2. This CDR3 has 15 residues. Germline V gene data show CDR1 as MNHEY and CDR2 as SVGAGI. Germline trimming cut 6 bases from V and 2 bases from J; bases unmatched to any gene: 2.

The V gene is TRBV6-5, the J gene TRBJ1-1; D unclear. Trimming took off 7 bases at V and 2 bases at J, with 8 bases between the two ends. Germline V gene data show CDR1 as MNHEY and CDR2 as SVGAGI. The CDR3 extends over 12 amino acids. CDR3 region: CASKRSNTEAFF. As DNA, the CDR3 is TGTGCCAGCAAGCGTAGTAACACTGAAGCTTTCTTT.

V usage is TRBV12-3 or TRBV12-4 and J usage is TRBJ1-6; D ambiguous. Deletions cut 3 bases from V and 7 bases from J, with 4 bases between. This CDR3 region has 12 residues. For the CDR3, the DNA is TGTGCCAGCAGTTTGAGCAATTCACCCCTCCACTTT. Its protein is CASSLSNSPLHF.

The rearrangement uses TRBV4-2 and TRBJ2-1, with 8 positions matching TRBD2. The germline gives CDR1 LGHNA, CDR2 YNFKEQ. After removal of 0 bases from V and 2 bases from J, the junction contained 6 bases not matched to a gene. The CDR3 runs to 17 residues. The CDR3 reads CASSQDWLAGTYNEQFF. The DNA of the CDR3 is TGTGCCAGCAGCCAAGATTGGCTAGCGGGTACCTACAATGAGCAGTTCTTC.

V gene TRBV4-1 combines with J gene TRBJ2-5; D might be TRBD2 (6 bases). There are 14 residues in the CDR3. The V end was cut by 4 bases, the J end by 3 bases, with 12 bases between. Germline V gene lookup returns CDR1 MGHRA and CDR2 YSYEKL. The CDR3 DNA sequence: TGCGCCAGCAGCCCTCAGACTAGGAAAGAGACCCAGTACTTC. It specifies CASSPQTRKETQYF.

The gene calls are TRBV13 and TRBJ1-1; D remains ambiguous. The V end was cut by 3 bases, the J end by 6 bases, with 5 bases between. Germline CDR1 is PRHDT and CDR2 is FYEKMQ (reference sequence). This CDR3 spans 11 amino acids. This CDR3 is CASSLRAEAFF. CDR3 DNA: TGTGCCAGCAGCTTGAGGGCTGAAGCTTTCTTT.

This sequence joins TRBV5-6 and TRBJ1-6; D is ambiguous. Trimming took 3 bases from V and 8 from J, leaving 18 bases between them. The CDR3 totals 16 residues. The germline gives CDR1 SGHDT, CDR2 YYEEEE. CDR3 loop: CASSWAGNTRDSPLHF. The CDR3 DNA is TGTGCCAGCAGCTGGGCCGGGAACACTAGGGATTCACCCCTCCACTTT.

This chain uses TRBV28 with TRBJ2-1; a weak D match, TRBD1 (7 bases). Looked up from germline, CDR1 is MDHEN and CDR2 is SYDVKM. Trimming removed 7 bases at V and 4 bases at J, with 14 bases between. The CDR3 runs to 14 residues. The CDR3 is CASTRGTHYNEQFF. In nucleotides, the CDR3 is TGTGCCAGCACCAGGGGGACTCATTACAATGAGCAGTTCTTC. Based on the CDR3 plus reference TRBV28 and TRBJ2-1, the full variable domain is DVKVTQSSRYLVKRTGEKVFLECVQDMDHENMFWYRQDPGLGLRLIYFSYDVKMKEKGDIPEGYSVSREKKERFSLILESASTNQTSMYLCASTRGTHYNEQFFGPGTRLTVL.

The V and J genes are TRBV3-1 (or the pseudogene TRBV3-2) and TRBJ2-1; D is perhaps TRBD2 (5 bases). V lost 5 bases to trimming and J lost 7 bases, with 9 bases between them. Germline CDR1 reads LGHDT; CDR2 reads YNNKEL (reference sequence). There are 12 residues in the CDR3. CDR3 protein: CASSSLVNEQFF. The CDR3, as DNA: TGTGCCAGCAGCTCACTAGTGAATGAGCAGTTCTTC.

This clone was detected only once. The rearrangement links TRBV28 to TRBJ2-7; tentative D call: TRBD2 (5 bases). V was clipped by 6 bases and J by 4 bases, with 13 bases between them. This CDR3 contains 13 residues. Germline V gene lookup returns CDR1 MDHEN and CDR2 SYDVKM. As DNA, the CDR3 is TGTGCCAGCAGAGTCCCATCGGGATACGAGCAGTACTTC. Protein sequence: CASRVPSGYEQYF.

The chain combines TRBV2 with TRBJ1-2, with a weak D call TRBD1 (5 bases). This CDR3 region has 12 residues. With 3 bases removed from V and 7 bases from J, the gap between germline ends came to 9 bases. Germline V gene data show CDR1 as SNHLY and CDR2 as FYNNEI. The DNA for the CDR3 is TGTGCCAGCAGTGACCGGGGGAGTGGCTACACCTTC. Protein product: CASSDRGSGYTF.

V usage is TRBV6-4 and J usage is TRBJ2-1; D remains ambiguous. V gave up 3 bases and J gave up 5 bases, with 8 bases separating them. The V gene's germline CDR1 is MRHNA and CDR2 SNTAGT. The CDR3 loop spans 13 amino acids. CDR3 nucleotide sequence: TGTGCCAGCAGTGAAAGACTCAACAATGAGCAGTTCTTC. This sequence encodes CASSERLNNEQFF.

This clone has just one count. This chain connects TRBV11-3 to TRBJ2-7, with 11 bases that match TRBD1. CDR3 length: 16 amino acids. V shed 6 bases and J 6 bases; nucleotides not matched to a gene: 13. Germline lookup yields CDR1 SGHNT and CDR2 YENEEA. CDR3 sequence: CASRSVPGQGGCEQYV. The CDR3 nucleotides read TGTGCCAGCAGATCTGTGCCGGGACAGGGGGGCTGCGAGCAGTACGTC.

This rearrangement joins TRBV5-1 to TRBJ2-1; 13 bases map to TRBD2. CDR1 is SGHRS, CDR2 YFSETQ, per germline. The CDR3 contains 16 residues. The V and J ends lost 1 base and 8 bases, in that order; junction bases with no gene match: 6. The CDR3 region is CASSLRPGLAGHEQFF. The DNA for the CDR3 is TGCGCCAGCAGCTTGCGCCCGGGACTAGCGGGACATGAGCAGTTCTTC.

The V and J genes are TRBV28 and TRBJ1-5; D uncertain. The CDR3 runs to 15 residues. Germline V gene lookup returns CDR1 MDHEN and CDR2 SYDVKM. The ends were cut back, 2 bases at V and 0 bases at J, with 8 bases in the middle. The CDR3 region is CASSLPSNSNQPQHF. In DNA form, the CDR3 reads TGTGCCAGCAGTTTACCCAGTAATAGCAATCAGCCCCAGCATTTT.

In DNA form, the CDR3 reads TGTGCCAGCAGCACAACCCAGGGTAACGGGGAGCTGTTTTTT. Its translation is CASSTTQGNGELFF. The V gene is TRBV11-3, the J gene TRBJ2-2; D is possibly TRBD1 (5 bases). The CDR3 extends over 14 amino acids. CDR1 SGHNT and CDR2 YENEEA come from the germline V gene. Deletions cut 5 bases from V and 7 bases from J, with 14 bases between.

The chain recombines TRBV4-1 with TRBJ1-1, with 7 bases matching TRBD1. The CDR3 has 17 residues. Germline assignment: CDR1 MGHRA and CDR2 YSYEKL. Trimming took 2 bases from V and 0 from J; bases not matched to a gene: 9. CDR3 in DNA: TGCGCCAGCAGCCAACTGGCCAGGGGGGCCATGAACACTGAAGCTTTCTTT. Its translation is CASSQLARGAMNTEAFF.

This rearrangement joins TRBV5-4 to TRBJ2-3; no firm D call. CDR3 length: 16 residues. V was trimmed by 2 bases and J by 4 bases, leaving 17 bases between them. From germline, CDR1 is SGHNT and CDR2 YYREEE (reference sequence). The CDR3 loop reads CASSFRGRHVPDTQYF. In nucleotides, the CDR3 is TGTGCCAGCAGCTTTAGAGGTCGTCACGTCCCAGATACGCAGTATTTT.

V is TRBV24-1 and J is TRBJ1-2; a weak D match, TRBD1 (6 bases). Germline-derived CDR1 and CDR2 are KGHDR and SFDVKD. Trimming pared 4 bases from V and 8 bases from J, leaving 16 bases between. This CDR3 is 14 amino acids long. CDR3 in amino acids: CATSERTVSLGYTF. The CDR3, as DNA: TGTGCCACCAGTGAGCGGACAGTATCGTTGGGCTACACCTTC.

The chain couples TRBV9 to TRBJ2-5; perhaps TRBD1 as D (6 bases). The germline gives CDR1 SGDLS, CDR2 YYNGEE. The V and J ends lost 5 bases and 6 bases respectively, with 17 bases between them. This CDR3 region has 14 residues. DNA of the CDR3: TGTGCCAGCAGTACAGGGACGTCTGGGCAGACCCAGTACTTC. Translated, it gives CASSTGTSGQTQYF.

The chain combines TRBV6-5 with TRBJ1-1, with D tentatively TRBD1 (5 bases). This CDR3 contains 14 residues. Trimming shortened V by 1 base and J by 1 base, and 7 bases separated the two germline ends. The germline V gene has CDR1 MNHEY and CDR2 SVGAGI. CDR3 sequence: CASSYLGGNTEAFF. The CDR3 DNA follows: TGTGCCAGCAGTTACTTGGGGGGGAACACTGAAGCTTTCTTT.

The chain joins TRBV30 to TRBJ1-5; D is unclear. Deletions cut 0 bases from V and 1 base from J, with 10 bases between. This CDR3 has 15 residues. From germline, CDR1 is GTSNPN and CDR2 SVGIG (reference sequence). In nucleotides, the CDR3 is TGTGCCTGGAGTGTAAACCATCAGAGCAATCAGCCCCAGCATTTT. It encodes CAWSVNHQSNQPQHF.

This chain connects TRBV3-1 (or the pseudogene TRBV3-2) to TRBJ2-1; D is possibly TRBD2 (5 bases). V lost 5 bases and J lost 7, with 12 bases in between. There are 13 residues in the CDR3. CDR1 LGHDT and CDR2 YNNKEL come from the germline V gene (reference sequence). CDR3 DNA: TGTGCCAGCAGCGTCGTGGGAGAGAATGAGCAGTTCTTC. This codes for CASSVVGENEQFF.

This chain links TRBV5-4 with TRBJ2-3; D is perhaps TRBD2 (6 bases). The length of the CDR3 is 15 residues. V was shortened by 0 bases and J by 4 bases, with 12 bases between the two germline ends. Germline V gives CDR1 SGHNT, CDR2 YYREEE (reference sequence). The CDR3 DNA sequence: TGTGCCAGCAGCTTGGTAGGGAGGAACCCAGATACGCAGTATTTT. This sequence encodes CASSLVGRNPDTQYF. The whole variable domain, filled in from reference TRBV5-4 and TRBJ2-3, reads ETGVTQSPTHLIKTRGQQVTLRCSSQSGHNTVSWYQQALGQGPQFIFQYYREEENGRGNFPPRFSGLQFPNYSSELNVNALELDDSALYLCASSLVGRNPDTQYFGPGTRLTVL.